The 19 T cell receptor beta chains below come from one sample, sequenced in a study of blood T cell repertoires in COVID-19. Assay: immunoSEQ multiplex PCR; the TCRdb copy retains only in-frame clones and omits some. This table has about 360,000 clones, 75% to 90% appearing once. The material sequenced was peripheral blood. These receptors originate from a woman in her sixties with COVID-19, enrolled during active disease.

The chain combines TRBV19 with TRBJ1-1, with D perhaps TRBD1 (5 bases). This CDR3 spans 15 amino acids. V shed 1 base and J shed 5 bases, with 14 bases lying between them. The germline V gene encodes CDR1 LNHDA and CDR2 SQIVND (reference sequence). The CDR3 DNA follows: TGTGCCAGTAGTATAGTAGGAGGGGAGGGGACTGAAGCTTTCTTT. It yields the protein CASSIVGGEGTEAFF.

The chain uses TRBV6-2 or TRBV6-3 and TRBJ2-1; 7 bases are shared with TRBD1. The germline CDR1 and CDR2 sequences are MNHEY and SVGEGT. There are 13 residues in the CDR3. V trimming: 4 bases; J trimming: 5 bases; junction bases outside the gene matches: 2. The CDR3 protein is CASSWDSHNEQFF. As DNA, the CDR3 is TGTGCCAGCAGTTGGGACAGTCACAATGAGCAGTTCTTC.

V usage is TRBV7-8 and J usage is TRBJ2-2; D gene unclear. Trimming pared 1 base from V and 8 bases from J, leaving 14 bases between. The CDR3 length is 15 residues. Germline V gene data show CDR1 as SGHVS and CDR2 as FQNEAQ. The CDR3, as DNA: TGTGCCAGCAGCTTAGTCTTGCGGCCTCCTGGGGAGCTGTTTTTT. Translating gives CASSLVLRPPGELFF.

V usage is TRBV6-5 and J usage is TRBJ2-2; 7 bases are a match to TRBD1. Per germline, CDR1 MNHEY and CDR2 SVGAGI. The junction had 6 bases not matched to a gene; V was cut back by 8 bases and J by 0 bases. The CDR3 covers 15 residues. This CDR3 reads CASLSRGPNTGELFF. CDR3 nucleotides: TGTGCCAGCCTTTCGAGGGGGCCGAACACCGGGGAGCTGTTTTTT.

V is TRBV27 and J is TRBJ1-6; 9 nucleotides align to TRBD1. The J segment lost 9 bases and the V segment lost 5 bases, leaving 5 bases of the junction unmatched. CDR3 size: 14 residues. From germline, CDR1 is MNHEY and CDR2 SMNVEV (reference sequence). For the CDR3, the DNA is TGTGCCAGCAGTCCAACAGGGGGCCTTTCACCCCTCCACTTT. This codes for CASSPTGGLSPLHF.

The V and J genes are TRBV6-2 or TRBV6-3 and TRBJ2-5; 8 positions match TRBD1. This CDR3 is 14 amino acids long. Germline V gives CDR1 MNHEY, CDR2 SVGEGT. With V trimmed by 4 bases and J by 3 bases, 4 bases remained unmatched. CDR3 residues: CASSSWTGKETQYF. CDR3 sequence (DNA): TGTGCCAGCAGTTCTTGGACAGGGAAAGAGACCCAGTACTTC.

The V call is TRBV7-9, the J call TRBJ2-3; TRBD2 aligns across 9 bases. The CDR3 has 16 amino acids. Trimming cost V 4 bases and J 5 bases; bases outside gene matches: 10. Germline CDR1 is SEHNR and CDR2 is FQNEAQ (reference sequence). The CDR3 DNA reads as TGTGCCAGCAGCTCCCCGGGTAGCGGGGGCGGAGATACGCAGTATTTT. Residues: CASSSPGSGGGDTQYF. The full variable domain, its missing parts supplied by reference TRBV7-9 and TRBJ2-3, is DTGVSQNPRHKITKRGQNVTFRCDPISEHNRLYWYRQTLGQGPEFLTYFQNEAQLEKSRLLSDRFSAERPKGSFSTLEIQRTEQGDSAMYLCASSSPGSGGGDTQYFGPGTRLTVL.

The rearrangement joins TRBV4-3 to TRBJ2-1; 8 nucleotides line up with TRBD2. CDR3 length equals 15 residues. The germline V gene has CDR1 LGHNA and CDR2 YSLEER. J gave up 4 bases and V 2 bases, and 4 bases lay outside the gene matches. The CDR3 DNA reads TGCGCCAGCAGCCAAAACGGGGGGGGATACAATGAGCAGTTCTTC. This encodes CASSQNGGGYNEQFF.

This chain connects TRBV9 to TRBJ2-2, with no clear D. Trimming took 0 bases from V and 7 from J, leaving 10 bases between them. The CDR3 runs 14 residues. Germline CDR1 reads SGDLS; CDR2 reads YYNGEE. CDR3 in DNA: TGTGCCAGCAGCGTAGTGCTAACCGGCGGGGAGCTGTTTTTT. Its translation: CASSVVLTGGELFF.

The chain couples TRBV7-9 to TRBJ1-2; D is undetermined. There are 11 residues in the CDR3. Germline lookup yields CDR1 SEHNR and CDR2 FQNEAQ (reference sequence). Trimming pared 1 base from V and 8 bases from J, leaving 5 bases between. The CDR3 DNA reads TGTGCCAGCAGCTTAGAATTAGGCTACACCTTC. Its translation is CASSLELGYTF.

This clone was counted a few times. This chain connects TRBV6-6 to TRBJ1-1, with TRBD1 matching over 8 bases. Trimming at V came to 6 bases and at J to 0 bases, leaving 9 bases not matched to a gene. CDR1 is MNHNY and CDR2 is SVGAGI in the germline V gene (reference sequence). This CDR3 is built from 16 residues. CDR3 in DNA: TGTGCCAGCAGACACAGCCGGACAGGGTTGAACACTGAAGCTTTCTTT. This encodes CASRHSRTGLNTEAFF.

This clone was found once. V is TRBV19 and J is TRBJ2-2, with D possibly being TRBD1 (8 bases). The CDR3 sequence is 16 residues long. Germline CDR1 LNHDA, CDR2 SQIVND (reference sequence). Trimming took 4 bases from V and 1 from J, leaving 13 bases between them. The CDR3 DNA reads TGTGCCAGTAGTACTTACAGGGGGGGGAACACCGGGGAGCTGTTTTTT. This sequence encodes CASSTYRGGNTGELFF.

The V and J genes are TRBV19 and TRBJ1-5, with a tentative D call TRBD1 (6 bases). The germline V gene has CDR1 LNHDA and CDR2 SQIVND (reference sequence). CDR3 size: 16 residues. The germline V and J ends were trimmed by 5 bases and 3 bases, with 17 bases remaining between them. The CDR3 sequence: CASSGNREGYNQPQHF. The CDR3 nucleotides read TGTGCCAGTAGTGGGAACAGGGAAGGATACAATCAGCCCCAGCATTTT.

The chain is built from TRBV7-9 and TRBJ2-7; TRBD1 agrees at 8 bases. The CDR3 length is 19 residues. CDR1 and CDR2 from the germline V gene are SEHNR and FQNEAQ (reference sequence). V lost 2 bases, J lost 7 bases, and 22 bases stayed unmatched. The CDR3 nucleotides are TGTGCCAGCAGCTTATTCAACCTAAGAACAGGGGGTATCTTTGAGGAGCAGTACTTC. It translates to CASSLFNLRTGGIFEEQYF.

This clone was seen just once. The rearrangement uses TRBV12-3 or TRBV12-4 and TRBJ1-1, with TRBD1 matching 8 bases. V was clipped by 7 bases and J by 11 bases; unmatched bases: 6. The CDR3 consists of 11 residues. The CDR3 protein is CASTSTGEAFF. The CDR3 bases are TGTGCCAGCACCTCGACAGGGGAGGCTTTCTTT.

This clone was observed once. The chain links TRBV5-1 to TRBJ1-2; no firm D call. Germline values: CDR1 SGHRS, CDR2 YFSETQ. This CDR3 is 14 amino acids long. V was trimmed by 3 bases and J by 3 bases, leaving 12 bases between them. The CDR3: CASSSRPGYYGYTF. In DNA, the CDR3 is TGCGCCAGCAGCTCCAGGCCGGGGTACTATGGCTACACCTTC.

The CDR3 protein is CASSQLGQNYYEQYF. CDR3 sequence (DNA): TGTGCCAGCAGCCAACTGGGACAGAACTACTACGAGCAGTACTTC. V gene TRBV7-8 combines with J gene TRBJ2-7; 7 bases match TRBD1. From germline, CDR1 is SGHVS and CDR2 FQNEAQ. The CDR3 loop spans 15 amino acids. V was pared by 5 bases and J by 3 bases, with 10 bases of the junction left unmatched.

The chain has TRBV7-2 and TRBJ1-6, with 7 bases lining up with TRBD1. V lost 5 bases, J lost 5 bases, and 6 bases stayed unmatched. Germline V lookup: CDR1 SGHTA, CDR2 FQGNSA. There are 15 residues in the CDR3. Here the CDR3 DNA reads TGTGCCAGCAGCCCGGACAGGTTCCATAATTCACCCCTCCACTTT. Its protein product is CASSPDRFHNSPLHF.

This clone was counted only a few times. The chain uses TRBV11-2 and TRBJ1-1, with D perhaps TRBD1 (6 bases). V was shortened by 4 bases and J by 8 bases, with 11 bases between the two germline ends. CDR1 SGHAT and CDR2 FQNNGV come from the germline V gene. There are 12 residues in the CDR3. CDR3 nucleotides: TGTGCCAGCAGCTCGATGGACAGAGAAGCTTTCTTT. Translated, it gives CASSSMDREAFF.